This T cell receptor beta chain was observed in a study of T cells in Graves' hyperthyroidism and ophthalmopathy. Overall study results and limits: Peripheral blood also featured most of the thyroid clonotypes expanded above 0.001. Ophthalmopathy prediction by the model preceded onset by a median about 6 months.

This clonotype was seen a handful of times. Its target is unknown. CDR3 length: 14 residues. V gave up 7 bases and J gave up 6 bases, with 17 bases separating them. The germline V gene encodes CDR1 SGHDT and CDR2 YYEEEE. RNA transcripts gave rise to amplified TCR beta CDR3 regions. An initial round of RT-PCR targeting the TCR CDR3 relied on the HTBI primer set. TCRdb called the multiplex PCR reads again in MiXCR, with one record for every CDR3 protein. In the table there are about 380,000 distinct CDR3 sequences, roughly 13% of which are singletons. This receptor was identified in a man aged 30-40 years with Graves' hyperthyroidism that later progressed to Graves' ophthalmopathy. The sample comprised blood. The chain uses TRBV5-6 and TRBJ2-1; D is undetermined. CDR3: CASLLFARSNEQFF. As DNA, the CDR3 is TGTGCCAGCTTATTATTTGCCCGATCCAATGAGCAGTTCTTC. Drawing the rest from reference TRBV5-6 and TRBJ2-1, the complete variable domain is DAGVTQSPTHLIKTRGQQVTLRCSPKSGHDTVSWYQQALGQGPQFIFQYYEEEERQRGNFPDRFSGHQFPNYSSELNVNALLLGDSALYLCASLLFARSNEQFFGPGTRLTVL.